Sequencing of this TCR beta chain was carried out in a study of blood T cell repertoires in COVID-19. Ages ranged from about 18 to 100 years, with residence in about 24 US areas. TCRdb's copy holds only in-frame clones and misses some; the assay was immunoSEQ multiplex PCR. The top ten clones hold approximately 12% of a sample with 150,000 or so clones, approximately 83% of them seen once. The ends were cut back, 4 bases at V and 7 bases at J, with 10 bases in the middle. This CDR3 is 12 amino acids long. Germline loops: CDR1 MDHEN, CDR2 SYDVKM. Specimen: PBMCs or T cells enriched from blood (not recorded which). The rearrangement uses TRBV28 and TRBJ1-2; D unclear. The sequence came from a woman in her fifties or sixties who had recovered from COVID-19. CDR3 sequence reads: CASSSGRSGYTF. The DNA of the CDR3 is TGTGCCAGCAGTTCCGGTCGATCTGGCTACACCTTC.